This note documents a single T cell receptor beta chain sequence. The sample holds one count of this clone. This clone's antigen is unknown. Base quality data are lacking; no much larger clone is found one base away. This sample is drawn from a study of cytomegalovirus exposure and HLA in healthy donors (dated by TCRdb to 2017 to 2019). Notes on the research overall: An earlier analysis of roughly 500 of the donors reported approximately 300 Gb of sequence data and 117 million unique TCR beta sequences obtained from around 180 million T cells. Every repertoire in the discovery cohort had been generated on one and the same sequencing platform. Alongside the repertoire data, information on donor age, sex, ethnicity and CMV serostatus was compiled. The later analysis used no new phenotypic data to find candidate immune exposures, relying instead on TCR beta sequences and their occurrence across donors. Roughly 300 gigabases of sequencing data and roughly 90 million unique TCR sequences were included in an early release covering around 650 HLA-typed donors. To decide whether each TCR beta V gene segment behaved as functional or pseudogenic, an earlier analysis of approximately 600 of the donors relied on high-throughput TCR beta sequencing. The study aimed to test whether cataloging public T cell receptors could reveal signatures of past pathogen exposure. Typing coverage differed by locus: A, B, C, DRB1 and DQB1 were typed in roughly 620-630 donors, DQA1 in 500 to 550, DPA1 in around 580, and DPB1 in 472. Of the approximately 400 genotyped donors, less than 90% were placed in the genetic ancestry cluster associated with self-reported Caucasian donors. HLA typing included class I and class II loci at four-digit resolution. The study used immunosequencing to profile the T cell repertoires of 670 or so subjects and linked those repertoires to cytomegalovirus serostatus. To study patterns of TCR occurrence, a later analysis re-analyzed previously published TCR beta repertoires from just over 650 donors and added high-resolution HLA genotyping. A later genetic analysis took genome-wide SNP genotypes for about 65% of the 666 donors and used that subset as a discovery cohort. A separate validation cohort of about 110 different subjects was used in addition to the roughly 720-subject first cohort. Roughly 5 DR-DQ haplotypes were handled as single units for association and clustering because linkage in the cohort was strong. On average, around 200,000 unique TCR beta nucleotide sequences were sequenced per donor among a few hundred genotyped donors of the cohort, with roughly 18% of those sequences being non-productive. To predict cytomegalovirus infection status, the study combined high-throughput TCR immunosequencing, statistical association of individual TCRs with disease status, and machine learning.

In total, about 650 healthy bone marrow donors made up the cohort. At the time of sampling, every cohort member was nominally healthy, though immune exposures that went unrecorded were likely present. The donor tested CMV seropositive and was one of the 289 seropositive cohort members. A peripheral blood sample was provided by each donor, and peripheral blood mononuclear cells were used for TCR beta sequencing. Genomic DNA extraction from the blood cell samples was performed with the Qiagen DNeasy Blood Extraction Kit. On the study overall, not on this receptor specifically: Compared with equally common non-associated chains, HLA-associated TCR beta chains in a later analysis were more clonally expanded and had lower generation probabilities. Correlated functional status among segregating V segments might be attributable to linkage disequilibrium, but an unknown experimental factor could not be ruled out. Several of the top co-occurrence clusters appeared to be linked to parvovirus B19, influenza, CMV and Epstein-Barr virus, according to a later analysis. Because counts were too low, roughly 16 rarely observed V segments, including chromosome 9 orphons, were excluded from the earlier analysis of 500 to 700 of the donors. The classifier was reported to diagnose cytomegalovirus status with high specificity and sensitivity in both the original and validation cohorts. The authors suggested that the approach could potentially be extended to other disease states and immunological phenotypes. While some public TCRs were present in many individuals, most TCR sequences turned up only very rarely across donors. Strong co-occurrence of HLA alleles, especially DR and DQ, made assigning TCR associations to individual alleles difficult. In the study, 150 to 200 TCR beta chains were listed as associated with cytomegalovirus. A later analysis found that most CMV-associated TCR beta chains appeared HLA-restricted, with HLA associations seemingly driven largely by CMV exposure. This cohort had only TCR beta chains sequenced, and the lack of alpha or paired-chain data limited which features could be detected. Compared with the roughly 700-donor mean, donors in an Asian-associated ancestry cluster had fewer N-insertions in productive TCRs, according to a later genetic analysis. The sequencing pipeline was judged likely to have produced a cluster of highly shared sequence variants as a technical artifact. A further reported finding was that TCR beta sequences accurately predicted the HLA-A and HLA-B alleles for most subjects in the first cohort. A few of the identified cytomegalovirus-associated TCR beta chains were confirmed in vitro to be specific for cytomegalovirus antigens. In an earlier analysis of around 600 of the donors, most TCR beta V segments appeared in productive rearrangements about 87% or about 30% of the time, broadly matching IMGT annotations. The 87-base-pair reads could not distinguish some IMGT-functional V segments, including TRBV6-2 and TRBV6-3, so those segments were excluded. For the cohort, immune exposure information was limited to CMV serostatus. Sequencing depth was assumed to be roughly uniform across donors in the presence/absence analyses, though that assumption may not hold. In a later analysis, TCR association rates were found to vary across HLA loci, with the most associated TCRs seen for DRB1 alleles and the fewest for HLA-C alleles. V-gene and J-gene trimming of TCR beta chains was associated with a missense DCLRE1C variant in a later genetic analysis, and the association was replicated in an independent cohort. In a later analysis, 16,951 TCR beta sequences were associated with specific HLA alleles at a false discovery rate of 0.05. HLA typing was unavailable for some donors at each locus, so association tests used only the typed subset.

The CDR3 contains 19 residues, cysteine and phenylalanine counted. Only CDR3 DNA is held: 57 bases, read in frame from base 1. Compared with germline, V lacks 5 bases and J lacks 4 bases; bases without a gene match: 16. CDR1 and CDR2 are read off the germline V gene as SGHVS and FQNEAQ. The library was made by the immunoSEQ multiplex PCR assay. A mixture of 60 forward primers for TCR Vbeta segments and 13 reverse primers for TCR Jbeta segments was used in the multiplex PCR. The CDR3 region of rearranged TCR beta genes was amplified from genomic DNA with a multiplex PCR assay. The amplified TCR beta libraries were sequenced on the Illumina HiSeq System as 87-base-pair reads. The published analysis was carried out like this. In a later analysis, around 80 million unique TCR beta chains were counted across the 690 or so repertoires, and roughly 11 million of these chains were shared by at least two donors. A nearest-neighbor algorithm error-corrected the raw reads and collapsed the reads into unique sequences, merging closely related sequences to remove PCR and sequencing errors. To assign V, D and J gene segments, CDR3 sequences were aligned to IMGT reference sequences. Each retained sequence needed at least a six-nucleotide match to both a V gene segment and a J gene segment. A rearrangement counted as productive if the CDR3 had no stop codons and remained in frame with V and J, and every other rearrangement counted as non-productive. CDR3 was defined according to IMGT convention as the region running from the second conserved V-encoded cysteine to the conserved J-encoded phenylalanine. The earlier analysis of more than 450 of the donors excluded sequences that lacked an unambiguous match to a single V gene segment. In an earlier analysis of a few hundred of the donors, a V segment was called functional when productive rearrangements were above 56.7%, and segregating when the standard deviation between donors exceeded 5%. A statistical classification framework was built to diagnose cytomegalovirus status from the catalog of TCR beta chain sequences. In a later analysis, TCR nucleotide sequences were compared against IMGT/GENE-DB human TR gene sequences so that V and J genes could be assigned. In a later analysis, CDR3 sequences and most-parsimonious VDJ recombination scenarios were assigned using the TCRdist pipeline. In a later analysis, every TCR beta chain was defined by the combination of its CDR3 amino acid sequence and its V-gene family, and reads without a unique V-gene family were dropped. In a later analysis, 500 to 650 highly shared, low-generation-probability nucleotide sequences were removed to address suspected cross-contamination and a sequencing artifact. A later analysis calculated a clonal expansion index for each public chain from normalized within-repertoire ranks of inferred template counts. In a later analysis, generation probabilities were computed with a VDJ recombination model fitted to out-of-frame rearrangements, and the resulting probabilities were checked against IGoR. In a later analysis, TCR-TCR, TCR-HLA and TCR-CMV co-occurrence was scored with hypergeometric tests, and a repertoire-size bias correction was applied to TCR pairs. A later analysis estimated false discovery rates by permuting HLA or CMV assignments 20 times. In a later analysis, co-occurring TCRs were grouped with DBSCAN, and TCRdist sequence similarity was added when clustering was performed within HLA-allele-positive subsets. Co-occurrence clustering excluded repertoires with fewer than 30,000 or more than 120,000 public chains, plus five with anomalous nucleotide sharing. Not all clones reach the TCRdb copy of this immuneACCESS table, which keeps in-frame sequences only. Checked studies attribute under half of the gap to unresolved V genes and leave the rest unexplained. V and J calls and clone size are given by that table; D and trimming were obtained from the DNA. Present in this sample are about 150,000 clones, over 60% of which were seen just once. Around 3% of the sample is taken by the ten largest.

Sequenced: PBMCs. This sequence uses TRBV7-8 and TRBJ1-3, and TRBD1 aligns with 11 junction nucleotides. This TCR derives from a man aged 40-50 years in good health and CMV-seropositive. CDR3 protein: CASSRWDRGSGTSGNTIYF. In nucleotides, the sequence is TGTGCCAGCAGCCGATGGGACAGGGGGAGCGGGACGTCCGGAAACACCATATATTTT.